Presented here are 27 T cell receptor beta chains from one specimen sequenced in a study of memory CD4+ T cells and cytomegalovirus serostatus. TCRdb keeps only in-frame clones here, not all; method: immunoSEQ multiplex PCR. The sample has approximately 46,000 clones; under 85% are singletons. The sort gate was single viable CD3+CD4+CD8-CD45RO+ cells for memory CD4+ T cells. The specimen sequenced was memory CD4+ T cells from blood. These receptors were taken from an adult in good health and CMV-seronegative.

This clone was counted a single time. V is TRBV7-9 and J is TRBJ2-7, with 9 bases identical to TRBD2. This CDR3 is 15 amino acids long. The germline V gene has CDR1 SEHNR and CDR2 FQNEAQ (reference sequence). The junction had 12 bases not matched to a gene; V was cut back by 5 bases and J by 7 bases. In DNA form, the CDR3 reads TGTGCCAGCAGCCCGGCGGGAGGGGCAGTAGGGGAGCAGTACTTC. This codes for CASSPAGGAVGEQYF. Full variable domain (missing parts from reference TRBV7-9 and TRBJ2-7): DTGVSQNPRHKITKRGQNVTFRCDPISEHNRLYWYRQTLGQGPEFLTYFQNEAQLEKSRLLSDRFSAERPKGSFSTLEIQRTEQGDSAMYLCASSPAGGAVGEQYFGPGTRLTVT.

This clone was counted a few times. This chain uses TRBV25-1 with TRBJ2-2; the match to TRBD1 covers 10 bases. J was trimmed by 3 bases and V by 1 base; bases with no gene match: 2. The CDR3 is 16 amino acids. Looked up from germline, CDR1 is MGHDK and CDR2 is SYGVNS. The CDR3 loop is CASSELGTGDTGELFF. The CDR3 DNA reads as TGTGCCAGCAGTGAATTGGGGACAGGGGACACCGGGGAGCTGTTTTTT. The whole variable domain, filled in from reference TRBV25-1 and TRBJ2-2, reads EADIYQTPRYLVIGTGKKITLECSQTMGHDKMYWYQQDPGMELHLIHYSYGVNSTEKGDLSSESTVSRIRTEHFPLTLESARPSHTSQYLCASSELGTGDTGELFFGEGSRLTVL.

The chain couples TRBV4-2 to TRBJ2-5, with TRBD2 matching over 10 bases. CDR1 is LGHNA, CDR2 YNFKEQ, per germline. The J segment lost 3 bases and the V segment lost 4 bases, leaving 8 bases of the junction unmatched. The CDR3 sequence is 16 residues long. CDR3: CASSPTGLAGEETQYF. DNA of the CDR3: TGTGCCAGCAGCCCGACGGGGCTAGCGGGGGAAGAGACCCAGTACTTC.

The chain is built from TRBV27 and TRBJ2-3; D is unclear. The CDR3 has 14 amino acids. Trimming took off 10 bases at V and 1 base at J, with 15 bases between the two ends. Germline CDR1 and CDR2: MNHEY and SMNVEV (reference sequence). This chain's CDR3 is CATGPLSGTDTQYF. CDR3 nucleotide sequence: TGTGCCACCGGGCCACTAAGCGGCACAGATACGCAGTATTTT.

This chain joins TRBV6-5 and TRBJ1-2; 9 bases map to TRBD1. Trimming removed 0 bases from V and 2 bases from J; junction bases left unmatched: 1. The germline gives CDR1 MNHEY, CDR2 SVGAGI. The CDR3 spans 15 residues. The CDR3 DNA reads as TGTGCCAGCAGTTACTCTGGACAGGGGAACTATGGCTACACCTTC. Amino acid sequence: CASSYSGQGNYGYTF.

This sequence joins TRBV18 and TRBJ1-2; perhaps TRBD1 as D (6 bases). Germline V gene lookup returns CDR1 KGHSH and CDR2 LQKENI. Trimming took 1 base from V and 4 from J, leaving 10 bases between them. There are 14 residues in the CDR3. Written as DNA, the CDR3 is TGTGCCAGCTCACCACAACAGGGTACCTATGGCTACACCTTC. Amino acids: CASSPQQGTYGYTF.

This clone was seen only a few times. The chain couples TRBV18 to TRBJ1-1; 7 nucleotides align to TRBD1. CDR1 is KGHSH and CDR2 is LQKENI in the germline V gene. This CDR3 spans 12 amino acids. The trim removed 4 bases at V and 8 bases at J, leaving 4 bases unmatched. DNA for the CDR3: TGTGCCAGCTCACTCGGGACAGCAGAAGCTTTCTTT. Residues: CASSLGTAEAFF. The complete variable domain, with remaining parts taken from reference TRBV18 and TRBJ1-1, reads NAGVMQNPRHLVRRRGQEARLRCSPMKGHSHVYWYRQLPEEGLKFMVYLQKENIIDESGMPKERFSAEFPKEGPSILRIQQVVRGDSAAYFCASSLGTAEAFFGQGTRLTVV.

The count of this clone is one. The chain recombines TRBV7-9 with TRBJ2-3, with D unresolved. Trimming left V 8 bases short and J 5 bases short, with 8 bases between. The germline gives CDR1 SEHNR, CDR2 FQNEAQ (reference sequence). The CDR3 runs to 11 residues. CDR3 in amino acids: CASASGDTQYF. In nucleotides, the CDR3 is TGTGCCAGCGCTTCAGGAGATACGCAGTATTTT.

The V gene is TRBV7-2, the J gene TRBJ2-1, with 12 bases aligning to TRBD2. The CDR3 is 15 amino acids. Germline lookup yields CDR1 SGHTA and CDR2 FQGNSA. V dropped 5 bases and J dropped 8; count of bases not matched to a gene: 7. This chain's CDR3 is CASSQPSGGVDEQFF. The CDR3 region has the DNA TGTGCCAGCAGCCAGCCTAGCGGGGGGGTCGATGAGCAGTTCTTC.

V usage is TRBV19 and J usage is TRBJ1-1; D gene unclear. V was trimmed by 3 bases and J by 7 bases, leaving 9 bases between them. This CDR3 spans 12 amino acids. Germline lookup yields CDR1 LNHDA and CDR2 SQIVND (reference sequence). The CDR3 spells CASSMGRNEAFF. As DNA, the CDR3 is TGTGCCAGTAGTATGGGCCGTAATGAAGCTTTCTTT.

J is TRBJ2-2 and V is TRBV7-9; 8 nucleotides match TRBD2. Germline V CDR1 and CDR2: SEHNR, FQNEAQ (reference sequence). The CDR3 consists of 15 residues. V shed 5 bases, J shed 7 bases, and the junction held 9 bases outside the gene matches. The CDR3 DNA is TGTGCCAGCAGCCTGGGACTAGTTGAGAGCGGGGAGCTGTTTTTT. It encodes CASSLGLVESGELFF. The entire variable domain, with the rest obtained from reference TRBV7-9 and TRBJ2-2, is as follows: DTGVSQNPRHKITKRGQNVTFRCDPISEHNRLYWYRQTLGQGPEFLTYFQNEAQLEKSRLLSDRFSAERPKGSFSTLEIQRTEQGDSAMYLCASSLGLVESGELFFGEGSRLTVL.

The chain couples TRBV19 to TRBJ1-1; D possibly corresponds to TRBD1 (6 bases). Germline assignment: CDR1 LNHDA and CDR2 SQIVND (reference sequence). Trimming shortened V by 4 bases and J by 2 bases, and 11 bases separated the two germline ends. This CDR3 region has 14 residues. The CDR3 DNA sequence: TGTGCCAGTAGTAACCCTGGGGGCAACACTGAAGCTTTCTTT. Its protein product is CASSNPGGNTEAFF.

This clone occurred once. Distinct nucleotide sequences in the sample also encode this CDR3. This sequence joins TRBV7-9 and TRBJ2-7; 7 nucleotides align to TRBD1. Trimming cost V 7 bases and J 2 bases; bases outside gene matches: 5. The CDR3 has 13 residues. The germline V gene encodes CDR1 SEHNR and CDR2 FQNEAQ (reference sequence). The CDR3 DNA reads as TGTGCCAGCACCTCGACAGGGCCCTACGAGCAGTACTTC. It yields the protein CASTSTGPYEQYF.

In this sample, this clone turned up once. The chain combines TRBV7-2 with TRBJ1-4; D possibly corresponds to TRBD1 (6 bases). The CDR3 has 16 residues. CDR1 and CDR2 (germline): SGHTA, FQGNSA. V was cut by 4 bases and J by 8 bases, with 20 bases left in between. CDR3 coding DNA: TGTGCCAGCAGCTCCCTACGGGGGGGCGGGGAGGAAAAACTGTTTTTT. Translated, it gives CASSSLRGGGEEKLFF.

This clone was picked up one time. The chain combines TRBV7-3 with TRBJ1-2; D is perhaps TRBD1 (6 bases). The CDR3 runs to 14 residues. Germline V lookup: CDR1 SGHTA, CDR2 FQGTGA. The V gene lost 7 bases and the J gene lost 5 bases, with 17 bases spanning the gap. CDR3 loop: CASTLQGRSYGYTF. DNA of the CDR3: TGTGCCAGCACCTTGCAGGGGCGCAGTTATGGCTACACCTTC.

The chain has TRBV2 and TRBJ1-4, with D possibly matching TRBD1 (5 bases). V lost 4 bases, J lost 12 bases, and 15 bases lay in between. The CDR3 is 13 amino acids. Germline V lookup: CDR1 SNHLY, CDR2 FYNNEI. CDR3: CASSGERGRELFF. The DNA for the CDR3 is TGTGCCAGCAGTGGTGAAAGGGGAAGGGAACTGTTTTTT.

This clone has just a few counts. CDR3 loop: CASSHKGLAGATSYEQYF. In DNA, the CDR3 is TGTGCCAGCTCCCACAAGGGGCTAGCGGGGGCCACCTCCTACGAGCAGTACTTC. The chain carries TRBV18 and TRBJ2-7; the match to TRBD2 covers 10 bases. CDR1 is KGHSH, CDR2 LQKENI, per germline. Trimming cost V 6 bases and J 0 bases; bases outside gene matches: 14. The CDR3 is made up of 18 amino acids.

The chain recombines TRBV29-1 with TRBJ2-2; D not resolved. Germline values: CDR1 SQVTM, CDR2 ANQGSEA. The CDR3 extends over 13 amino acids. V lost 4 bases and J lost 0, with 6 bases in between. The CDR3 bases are TGCAGCGTTGGATCTGCGAACACCGGGGAGCTGTTTTTT. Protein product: CSVGSANTGELFF.

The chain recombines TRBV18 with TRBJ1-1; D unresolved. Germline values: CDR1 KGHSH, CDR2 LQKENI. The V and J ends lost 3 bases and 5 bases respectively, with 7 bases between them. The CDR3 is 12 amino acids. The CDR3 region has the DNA TGTGCCAGCTCACCTTCGCAGACTGAAGCTTTCTTT. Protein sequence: CASSPSQTEAFF. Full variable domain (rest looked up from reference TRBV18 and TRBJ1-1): NAGVMQNPRHLVRRRGQEARLRCSPMKGHSHVYWYRQLPEEGLKFMVYLQKENIIDESGMPKERFSAEFPKEGPSILRIQQVVRGDSAAYFCASSPSQTEAFFGQGTRLTVV.

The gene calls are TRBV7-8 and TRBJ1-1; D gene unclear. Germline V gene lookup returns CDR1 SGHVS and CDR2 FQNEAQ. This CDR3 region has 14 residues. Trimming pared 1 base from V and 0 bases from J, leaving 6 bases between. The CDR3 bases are TGTGCCAGCAGCTTAGGCCTTGTGAACACTGAAGCTTTCTTT. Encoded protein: CASSLGLVNTEAFF.

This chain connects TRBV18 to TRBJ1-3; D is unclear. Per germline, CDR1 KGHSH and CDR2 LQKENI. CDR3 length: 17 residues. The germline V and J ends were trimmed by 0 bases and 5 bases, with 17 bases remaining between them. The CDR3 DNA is TGTGCCAGCTCACCACCGGAGTTCCTACTGACAAGAAACACCATATATTTT. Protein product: CASSPPEFLLTRNTIYF.

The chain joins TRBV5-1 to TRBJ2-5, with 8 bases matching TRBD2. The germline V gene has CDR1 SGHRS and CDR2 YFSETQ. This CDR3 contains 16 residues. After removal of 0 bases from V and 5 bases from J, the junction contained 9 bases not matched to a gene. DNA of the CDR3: TGCGCCAGCAGCTTGGCGCGAGGGACTAGGGCGGAGACCCAGTACTTC. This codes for CASSLARGTRAETQYF.

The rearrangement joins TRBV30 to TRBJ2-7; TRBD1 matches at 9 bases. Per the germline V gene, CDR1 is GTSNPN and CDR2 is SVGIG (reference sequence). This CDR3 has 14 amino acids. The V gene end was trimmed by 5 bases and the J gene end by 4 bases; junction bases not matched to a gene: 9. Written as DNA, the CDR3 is TGTGCCTGGGCCACCGGGACAGGGCGGTACGAGCAGTACTTC. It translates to CAWATGTGRYEQYF.

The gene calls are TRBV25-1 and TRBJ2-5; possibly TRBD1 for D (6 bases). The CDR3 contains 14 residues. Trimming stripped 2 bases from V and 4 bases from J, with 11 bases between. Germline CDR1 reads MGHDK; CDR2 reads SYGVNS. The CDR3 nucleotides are TGTGCCAGCAGTGAAACAGGGAATCTAGAGACCCAGTACTTC. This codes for CASSETGNLETQYF. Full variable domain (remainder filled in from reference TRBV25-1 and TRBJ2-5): EADIYQTPRYLVIGTGKKITLECSQTMGHDKMYWYQQDPGMELHLIHYSYGVNSTEKGDLSSESTVSRIRTEHFPLTLESARPSHTSQYLCASSETGNLETQYFGPGTRLLVL.

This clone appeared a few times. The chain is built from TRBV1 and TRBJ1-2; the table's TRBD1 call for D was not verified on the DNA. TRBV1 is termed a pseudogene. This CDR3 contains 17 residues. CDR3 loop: CTSSQSGTGGSYYGYTF. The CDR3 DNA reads TGCACCAGCAGCCAATCCGGGACAGGGGGTTCTTACTATGGCTACACCTTC.

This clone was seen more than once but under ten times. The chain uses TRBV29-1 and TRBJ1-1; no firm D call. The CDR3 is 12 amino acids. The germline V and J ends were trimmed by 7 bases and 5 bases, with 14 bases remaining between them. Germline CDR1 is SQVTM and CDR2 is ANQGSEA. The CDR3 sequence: CSALDLGTEAFF. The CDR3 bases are TGCAGCGCATTGGACCTAGGGACTGAAGCTTTCTTT.

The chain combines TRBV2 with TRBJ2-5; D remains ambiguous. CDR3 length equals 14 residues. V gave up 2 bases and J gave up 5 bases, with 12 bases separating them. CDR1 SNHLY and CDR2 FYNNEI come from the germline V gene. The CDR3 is CASSELTGSETQYF. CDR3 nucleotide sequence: TGTGCCAGCAGTGAACTAACTGGCAGTGAGACCCAGTACTTC.